The table lists the clone carrying this T cell receptor beta chain with a few counts. Its antigen is currently unknown. This sample stems from a study of cytomegalovirus exposure and HLA in healthy donors. Overall study results and limits: Later, an analysis found that TCR clusters from the first cohort tended to co-occur in the 90 to 150 validation repertoires.

The germline V and J ends were trimmed by 3 bases and 3 bases, with 13 bases remaining between them. This CDR3 is 14 amino acids long. Germline-derived CDR1 and CDR2 are SGHRS and YFSETQ. TCRdb's table, derived via immunoSEQ multiplex PCR, lists solely in-frame clones and lacks some. The sample holds about 200,000 clones, just over 85% seen once. The chain uses TRBV5-1 and TRBJ2-7, with D hard to call. The receptor comes from a woman younger than 30 in good health and CMV-seronegative. Sequencing was done on a sample of PBMCs. For the CDR3, the DNA is TGCGCCAGCAGCTCGACCGGAGCCGACTACGAGCAGTACTTC. It codes for CASSSTGADYEQYF. The variable domain in full, completed from reference TRBV5-1 and TRBJ2-7, reads KAGVTQTPRYLIKTRGQQVTLSCSPISGHRSVSWYQQTPGQGLQFLFEYFSETQRNKGNFPGRFSGRQFSNSRSEMNVSTLELGDSALYLCASSSTGADYEQYFGPGTRLTVT.